The clone carrying this T cell receptor (beta chain) showed up many times. These data originate in a study of metastatic and nonmetastatic thyroid tumors. Trimming stripped 0 bases from V and 1 base from J, with 7 bases between. The CDR3 consists of 15 residues. Germline assignment: CDR1 LGHDT and CDR2 YNNKEL (reference sequence). MiXCR re-clonotyped the PCR reads for TCRdb. The sample includes over 25,000 clones, roughly 4.2% seen only once; the top ten take approximately 22%. Patients had received no treatment of any kind before thyroid surgery. This clonotype was sampled from a female donor with papillary thyroid cancer or a benign thyroid nodule (not recorded which). Some clones in this sample may be carry-over from other donors' samples. The chain is built from TRBV3-1 and TRBJ1-5, with no clear D. The sample comprised blood. The CDR3 nucleotides are TGTGCCAGCAGCCAAGACCCGTGGAGCAATCAGCCCCAGCATTTT. Encoded protein: CASSQDPWSNQPQHF.